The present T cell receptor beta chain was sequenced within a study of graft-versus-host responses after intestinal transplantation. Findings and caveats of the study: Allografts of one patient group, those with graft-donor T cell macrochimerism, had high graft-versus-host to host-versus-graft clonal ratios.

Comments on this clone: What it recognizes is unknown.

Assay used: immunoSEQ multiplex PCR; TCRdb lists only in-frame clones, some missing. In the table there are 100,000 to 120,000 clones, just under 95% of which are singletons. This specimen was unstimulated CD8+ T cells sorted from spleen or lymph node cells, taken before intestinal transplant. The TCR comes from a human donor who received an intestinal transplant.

The CDR3 nucleotides are TGTGCCAGCAGCCAAGAGGAAGGACTAGGTAGTGAGCAGTACTTC. This translates into CASSQEEGLGSEQYF. The rearrangement uses TRBV4-2 and TRBJ2-5, with 7 bases aligning to TRBD2. After removal of 0 bases from V and 11 bases from J, the junction contained 12 bases not matched to a gene. The V gene's germline CDR1 is LGHNA and CDR2 YNFKEQ. The CDR3 contains 15 residues.